This TCR beta chain was retrieved from a study of OX40 agonist ivuxolimab in advanced cancers. Assay: immunoSEQ multiplex PCR; the TCRdb copy retains only in-frame clones and omits some. The sample holds approximately 82,000 clones, around 83% seen once. Points from the study as a whole: Among patients with partial responses at 0.1-3.0 mg/kg, clonal expansion was among the lowest.

Note on this clone: Antigen specificity is unknown.

Germline CDR1 reads SEHNR; CDR2 reads FQNEAQ (reference sequence). CDR3 length: 15 amino acids. V dropped 5 bases and J dropped 1; count of bases not matched to a gene: 4. The sequencing here drew on CD4+ or CD8+ T cells sorted from blood, taken in a trial of the OX40 agonist ivuxolimab. The sequence was obtained from an adult with an advanced solid tumor such as melanoma, head and neck, liver or kidney cancer. J is TRBJ2-2 and V is TRBV7-9; 7 bases map to TRBD2. This CDR3 is CASSPSGGNTGELFF. The CDR3, as DNA: TGTGCCAGCAGCCCATCGGGGGGGAACACCGGGGAGCTGTTTTTT. The full variable domain, rest sourced from reference TRBV7-9 and TRBJ2-2, is DTGVSQNPRHKITKRGQNVTFRCDPISEHNRLYWYRQTLGQGPEFLTYFQNEAQLEKSRLLSDRFSAERPKGSFSTLEIQRTEQGDSAMYLCASSPSGGNTGELFFGEGSRLTVL.